Presented here are 16 T cell receptor beta chains from one specimen sequenced in a study of shared clonotypes between healthy human individuals. The data were produced by immunoSEQ multiplex PCR, yet TCRdb's version contains in-frame clones alone and is incomplete. The data contain 1.5 million to 2.5 million clones, roughly 95% of them seen just once; the ten biggest clones take up approximately 1.2%. As defined, naive CD8 cells were CD45RO-negative and positively selected for CCR7, with terminally differentiated effector memory CD45RA+ cells excluded. Sequenced sample: naive CD8+ T cells sorted from blood. The origin of the receptors is a man in his late teens or twenties in good health.

The V call is TRBV9, the J call TRBJ2-7, with 8 positions matching TRBD2. The V and J ends lost 5 bases and 3 bases, in that order; junction bases with no gene match: 10. CDR1 is SGDLS, CDR2 YYNGEE, per germline. This CDR3 comprises 15 residues. CDR3 amino acids: CASSPSGGIDYEQYF. Here the CDR3 DNA reads TGTGCCAGCAGTCCCAGCGGGGGTATCGACTACGAGCAGTACTTC.

The chain has TRBV27 and TRBJ2-7; D gene ambiguous. This CDR3 spans 15 amino acids. Trimming removed 5 bases from V and 1 base from J, with 15 bases in between. The germline V gene has CDR1 MNHEY and CDR2 SMNVEV (reference sequence). CDR3 coding DNA: TGTGCCAGCAGTCCCATAAGCGCCGATTCCTACGAGCAGTACTTC. Translation gives CASSPISADSYEQYF.

V is TRBV5-1 and J is TRBJ2-7; D might be TRBD1 (6 bases). Germline V gene sequence: CDR1 SGHRS, CDR2 YFSETQ. The CDR3 is 16 amino acids. V lost 0 bases, J lost 0 bases, and 13 bases lay in between. The CDR3 sequence: CASSLGIGQTSYEQYF. CDR3 in DNA: TGCGCCAGCAGCTTGGGGATCGGACAGACCTCCTACGAGCAGTACTTC.

The chain uses TRBV30 and TRBJ1-1; TRBD1 aligns across 10 bases. The germline CDR1 and CDR2 sequences are GTSNPN and SVGIG (reference sequence). This CDR3 contains 14 residues. J lost 5 bases, V lost 1 base, and 4 bases had no gene match. In DNA form, the CDR3 reads TGTGCCTGGAGTGCCGGGACAGGGGCTACTGAAGCTTTCTTT. This codes for CAWSAGTGATEAFF. Filled out from reference TRBV30 and TRBJ1-1, the complete variable domain reads SQTIHQWPATLVQPVGSPLSLECTVEGTSNPNLYWYRQAAGRGLQLLFYSVGIGQISSEVPQNLSASRPQDRQFILSSKKLLLSDSGFYLCAWSAGTGATEAFFGQGTRLTVV.

The chain has TRBV19 and TRBJ1-6; perhaps TRBD1 as D (6 bases). This CDR3 is built from 13 residues. Trimming left V 5 bases short and J 10 bases short, with 12 bases between. CDR1 and CDR2 from the germline V gene are LNHDA and SQIVND (reference sequence). CDR3 DNA sequence: TGTGCCAGTAGTGAAACAGGGATGTCACCCCTCCACTTT. Translation gives CASSETGMSPLHF.

This clone appeared once. V gene TRBV19 combines with J gene TRBJ2-5; TRBD1 aligns across 11 bases. Germline-derived CDR1 and CDR2 are LNHDA and SQIVND (reference sequence). The CDR3 length is 15 residues. After removal of 7 bases from V and 5 bases from J, the junction contained 9 bases not matched to a gene. CDR3 coding DNA: TGTGCCAGTAAACCGGGACAGGGGGTAAAGGAGACCCAGTACTTC. This sequence encodes CASKPGQGVKETQYF.

The rearrangement joins TRBV29-1 to TRBJ2-1; 9 nucleotides match TRBD1. The CDR3 totals 14 residues. In germline, CDR1 is SQVTM, CDR2 ANQGSEA. After removal of 6 bases from V and 0 bases from J, the junction contained 3 bases not matched to a gene. The CDR3 protein is CSVAGQGSYNEQFF. CDR3 DNA sequence: TGCAGCGTGGCGGGACAGGGCTCCTACAATGAGCAGTTCTTC.

This clone turned up a few times. The J gene is TRBJ1-6, the V gene TRBV4-1, with 7 bases lining up with TRBD1. Germline lookup yields CDR1 MGHRA and CDR2 YSYEKL. The CDR3 has 14 residues. The J segment lost 9 bases and the V segment lost 1 base, leaving 3 bases of the junction unmatched. CDR3 nucleotide sequence: TGCGCCAGCAGCCAAGGGGACAGTCTTTCACCCCTCCACTTT. This sequence encodes CASSQGDSLSPLHF.

About this clone: Additional DNA sequences in this sample encode the identical CDR3. V and J are TRBV10-3 and TRBJ1-6; D ambiguous. V dropped 0 bases and J dropped 6 bases, with 3 bases sitting between them. Germline lookup yields CDR1 ENHRY and CDR2 SYGVKD. The CDR3 extends over 13 amino acids. CDR3 region: CAISESSNSPLHF. In DNA, the CDR3 is TGTGCCATCAGTGAGTCAAGTAATTCACCCCTCCACTTT.

The V gene is TRBV6-5, the J gene TRBJ2-5; D is unclear. CDR1 is MNHEY and CDR2 is SVGAGI in the germline V gene. The length of the CDR3 is 15 residues. Trimming took off 0 bases at V and 2 bases at J, with 10 bases between the two ends. The CDR3 DNA follows: TGTGCCAGCAGTTACTCCCAGCGCCTTCAAGAGACCCAGTACTTC. Translating gives CASSYSQRLQETQYF.

This chain uses TRBV6-5 with TRBJ2-3; D is tentatively TRBD1 or TRBD2 (6 bases each). Trimming cost V 7 bases and J 2 bases, with 16 bases left between them. Germline V CDR1 and CDR2: MNHEY, SVGAGI. This CDR3 is 15 amino acids long. The CDR3 DNA follows: TGTGCCAGCAATACACTGGGGGGCATCACAGATACGCAGTATTTT. Translated: CASNTLGGITDTQYF.

The table lists this clone with a count of one. This chain joins TRBV10-1 and TRBJ2-7; 9 bases agree with TRBD1. V lost 7 bases and J lost 1; bases outside the gene matches: 2. Looked up from germline, CDR1 is WNHNN and CDR2 is SYGVQD (reference sequence). This CDR3 is built from 13 residues. CDR3 protein: CASKDRGSYEQYF. CDR3 DNA: TGCGCCAGCAAGGACAGGGGTTCCTACGAGCAGTACTTC.

The J gene is TRBJ2-2, the V gene TRBV7-9, with D uncertain. Germline V gene data show CDR1 as SEHNR and CDR2 as FQNEAQ (reference sequence). The CDR3 is made up of 15 amino acids. V lost 5 bases, J lost 6 bases, and 16 bases lay in between. Written as DNA, the CDR3 is TGTGCCAGCAGCCCTCCTGGCGCAAAGCCCGGGGAGCTGTTTTTT. It is translated as CASSPPGAKPGELFF.

The V gene is TRBV4-3, the J gene TRBJ1-4; D is ambiguous. Trimming stripped 0 bases from V and 4 bases from J, with 9 bases between. The CDR3 covers 15 residues. CDR1 LGHNA and CDR2 YSLEER come from the germline V gene. CDR3 nucleotides: TGCGCCAGCAGCCAAGATTTCAGCTTTAATGAAAAACTGTTTTTT. Translating it yields CASSQDFSFNEKLFF.

This clone was found once. The chain joins TRBV4-3 to TRBJ2-2; no reliable D call. The CDR3 contains 13 residues. Trimming took off 4 bases at V and 6 bases at J, with 9 bases between the two ends. Looked up from germline, CDR1 is LGHNA and CDR2 is YSLEER. The CDR3 DNA reads TGCGCCAGCAGCCTTAGTAGTGCCGGGGAGCTGTTTTTT. Residues: CASSLSSAGELFF.

The chain recombines TRBV9 with TRBJ2-5, with 7 bases aligning to TRBD1. Germline CDR1 SGDLS, CDR2 YYNGEE. The CDR3 is 19 residues long. With V trimmed by 0 bases and J by 3 bases, 17 bases remained unmatched. CDR3 coding DNA: TGTGCCAGCAGCGTAGCGAATCCCATTGGCGACAGGGAAGAAGAGACCCAGTACTTC. Encoded protein: CASSVANPIGDREEETQYF.